The clone carrying this T cell receptor beta chain was observed a few times. Its antigen is not known. Genes and germline come from the mouse. The observed sequence ends 4 residues before the CDR3 terminus, with the missing tail filled in from the germline J gene. The CDR3 is 14 amino acids. V lost 4 bases and J lost 2; bases outside the gene matches: 0. The germline V gene encodes CDR1 FNHDT and CDR2 SITEND (reference sequence). In each case, RNA was isolated and then reverse transcribed into cDNA as the sequencing template. Produced via immunoSEQ multiplex PCR; TCRdb's table is partial and in-frame only. The sample presents more than 90,000 clones, none singletons. The sample originates from a study of CD8+ T cells in alopecia areata. General observations from the study: Scalp lesions, especially in alopecia totalis/universalis, had higher clonality than normal scalp.

This receptor was obtained from a C3H/HeJ mouse with alopecia areata. This mouse strain has H2-k as its MHC haplotype. The sample comprised lesional skin. The J gene is TRBJ2-5, the V gene TRBV19; TRBD2 matches at 11 bases. The DNA read from the CDR3 is TGTGCCAGCAGTGACTGGGGGGGCCAAGAC. Translation gives CASSDWGGQD. The full CDR3 sequence reads CASSDWGGQDTQYF.